The 19 T cell receptor beta chains below come from one sample, sequenced in a study of blood T cell repertoires in COVID-19. Only in-frame clones appear in the TCRdb table, and some are missing; sequencing was by immunoSEQ multiplex PCR. The sample holds 150,000 to 200,000 clones, roughly 80% seen once. Specimen: peripheral blood. These receptors came from a woman aged 80 or older with COVID-19, enrolled during active disease.

This clone has only a few counts. The chain uses TRBV6-5 and TRBJ1-2, with 7 bases matching TRBD1. Losses at the gene ends were 6 bases for V and 5 bases for J; bases not matched to a gene: 9. CDR1 MNHEY and CDR2 SVGAGI come from the germline V gene. The CDR3 is made up of 14 amino acids. The CDR3 spells CASRPDRSRYGYTF. The CDR3 nucleotides read TGTGCCAGCAGACCGGACAGGTCCCGTTATGGCTACACCTTC.

This chain uses TRBV6-1 with TRBJ1-2; 9 bases are a match to TRBD1. Germline V CDR1 and CDR2: MNHNS, SASEGT. The CDR3 runs 16 residues. The V segment lost 1 base and the J segment 6 bases; nucleotides outside the gene matches: 9. For the CDR3, the DNA is TGTGCCAGCAGTGAAGACAGGGGGCGCAGAGGGAATGGCTACACCTTC. It encodes CASSEDRGRRGNGYTF.

This sequence joins TRBV6-5 and TRBJ1-1, with a weak D call TRBD1 (5 bases). CDR3 length: 14 amino acids. Trimming took 6 bases from V and 1 from J, leaving 12 bases between them. Germline CDR1 is MNHEY and CDR2 is SVGAGI. For the CDR3, the DNA is TGTGCCAGCAGCCGACGCAGGGCGAACACTGAAGCTTTCTTT. It specifies CASSRRRANTEAFF.

This sequence joins TRBV5-1 and TRBJ2-2, with 8 positions matching TRBD1. The length of the CDR3 is 15 residues. The germline CDR1 and CDR2 sequences are SGHRS and YFSETQ. The V gene end was trimmed by 1 base and the J gene end by 4 bases; junction bases not matched to a gene: 3. The CDR3 sequence is CASSLYGQGTGELFF. CDR3 DNA: TGCGCCAGCAGCTTGTACGGACAGGGCACCGGGGAGCTGTTTTTT.

Note on this clone: Sequence at one end of the junction differs from germline and may be a read error. The chain is built from TRBV3-1 (or the pseudogene TRBV3-2) and TRBJ1-3; 8 bases map to TRBD1. The CDR3 extends over 13 amino acids. The germline V gene encodes CDR1 LGHDT and CDR2 YNNKEL (reference sequence). In nucleotides, the CDR3 is TGTGCCACCAGCAGGGGGCATGGAAACACCATATATTTT. Residues: CATSRGHGNTIYF.

The chain uses TRBV27 and TRBJ1-5; the match to TRBD1 covers 8 bases. J gave up 10 bases and V 4 bases, and 9 bases lay outside the gene matches. This CDR3 has 14 residues. Germline CDR1 and CDR2: MNHEY and SMNVEV (reference sequence). The CDR3 DNA reads TGTGCCAGCAGTTCGAGACAGGGGTTCAAACCCCAGCATTTT. This encodes CASSSRQGFKPQHF.

The chain uses TRBV5-4 and TRBJ2-7; TRBD2 might be the D (6 bases). V lost 3 bases to trimming and J lost 1 base, with 11 bases between them. Germline V lookup: CDR1 SGHNT, CDR2 YYREEE (reference sequence). CDR3 length equals 14 residues. The DNA for the CDR3 is TGTGCCAGCAGCTCCCTAGCGAGTTCCTACGAGCAGTACTTC. Translating gives CASSSLASSYEQYF.

This clone was counted between two and nine times. V gene TRBV5-1 combines with J gene TRBJ1-1; 7 bases agree with TRBD1. Per the germline V gene, CDR1 is SGHRS and CDR2 is YFSETQ. Trimming cost V 4 bases and J 3 bases; bases outside gene matches: 6. The CDR3 consists of 14 residues. The CDR3 reads CASSPGQVYTEAFF. CDR3 DNA sequence: TGCGCCAGCAGCCCCGGACAGGTGTACACTGAAGCTTTCTTT.

Turning to this clone: This specimen includes other DNA sequences encoding the same CDR3. This chain uses TRBV7-2 with TRBJ2-7; D remains unclear. Trimming left V 2 bases short and J 3 bases short, with 2 bases between. This CDR3 is 11 amino acids long. Germline-derived CDR1 and CDR2 are SGHTA and FQGNSA. Here the CDR3 reads CASSLYYEQYF. The DNA of the CDR3 is TGTGCCAGCAGCTTATACTACGAGCAGTACTTC.

Ten or more counts support this clone. The V and J genes are TRBV7-3 and TRBJ1-2; TRBD1 matches at 12 bases. Germline V lookup: CDR1 SGHTA, CDR2 FQGTGA. The CDR3 runs to 14 residues. V lost 5 bases, J lost 6 bases, and 4 bases stayed unmatched. The CDR3 loop is CASSTGTGGNGYTF. The CDR3 DNA sequence: TGTGCCAGCAGCACCGGGACAGGGGGCAATGGCTACACCTTC.

This clone showed up just a few times. This sequence joins TRBV6-5 and TRBJ1-2; D might be TRBD1 (6 bases). The CDR3 is made up of 15 amino acids. Germline loops: CDR1 MNHEY, CDR2 SVGAGI. V lost 6 bases to trimming and J lost 3 bases, with 17 bases between them. The CDR3 DNA sequence: TGTGCCAGCAGCAAACAGGGCCGACTCGACTATGGCTACACCTTC. This encodes CASSKQGRLDYGYTF.

This rearrangement joins TRBV19 to TRBJ2-7, with 10 bases matching TRBD2. This CDR3 region has 16 residues. The germline gives CDR1 LNHDA, CDR2 SQIVND (reference sequence). The junction had 11 bases not matched to a gene; V was cut back by 3 bases and J by 6 bases. This CDR3 reads CASSISDGLAGVEQYF. Here the CDR3 DNA reads TGTGCCAGTAGTATCTCGGACGGGCTAGCGGGAGTCGAGCAGTACTTC.

This sequence joins TRBV10-3 and TRBJ1-2, with 8 bases aligning to TRBD1. This CDR3 region has 16 residues. The germline gives CDR1 ENHRY, CDR2 SYGVKD. The V segment lost 3 bases and the J segment 1 base; nucleotides outside the gene matches: 7. In nucleotides, the CDR3 is TGTGCCATCAGTGACAGGGGGCAGGATGATAACTATGGCTACACCTTC. This encodes CAISDRGQDDNYGYTF.

This clone was observed many times. V gene TRBV19 combines with J gene TRBJ1-2; D is uncertain. Germline CDR1 reads LNHDA; CDR2 reads SQIVND (reference sequence). The CDR3 has 14 residues. The V end was cut by 6 bases, the J end by 6 bases, with 17 bases between. The CDR3 DNA follows: TGTGCCAGTAGGGGGAGGGTCTGGGGAGATGGCTACACCTTC. This encodes CASRGRVWGDGYTF.

This clone was detected many times. J is TRBJ1-2 and V is TRBV4-1, with 7 bases aligning to TRBD1. Trimming at V came to 1 base and at J to 4 bases, leaving 9 bases not matched to a gene. CDR1 MGHRA and CDR2 YSYEKL come from the germline V gene. The CDR3 is made up of 16 amino acids. The CDR3 protein is CASSQATGTQSYGYTF. The CDR3 DNA follows: TGCGCCAGCAGCCAAGCGACAGGGACTCAGAGCTATGGCTACACCTTC.

The CDR3 loop is CASSVAGTGGEKLFF. The CDR3 nucleotides read TGTGCCAGCAGCGTAGCTGGGACAGGGGGCGAAAAACTGTTTTTT. The chain recombines TRBV9 with TRBJ1-4, with 12 bases identical to TRBD1. CDR3 size: 15 residues. J gave up 8 bases and V 0 bases, and 2 bases lay outside the gene matches. Germline values: CDR1 SGDLS, CDR2 YYNGEE. Filled out from reference TRBV9 and TRBJ1-4, the complete variable domain reads DSGVTQTPKHLITATGQRVTLRCSPRSGDLSVYWYQQSLDQGLQFLIQYYNGEERAKGNILERFSAQQFPDLHSELNLSSLELGDSALYFCASSVAGTGGEKLFFGSGTQLSVL.

This chain connects TRBV5-4 to TRBJ2-2; 12 nucleotides match TRBD2. V was pared by 5 bases and J by 5 bases, with 7 bases of the junction left unmatched. This CDR3 is 16 amino acids long. Germline CDR1 reads SGHNT; CDR2 reads YYREEE (reference sequence). CDR3 nucleotides: TGTGCCAGCAGATTAGCCGGGACTAGCGGGACCGGGGAGCTGTTTTTT. This gives the protein CASRLAGTSGTGELFF.

A note on this clone: At one end the junction does not follow the germline gene, possibly because of a read error. The J gene is TRBJ2-4, the V gene TRBV4-2, with D tentatively TRBD1 (5 bases). The CDR3 is made up of 13 amino acids. Germline CDR1 is LGHNA and CDR2 is YNFKEQ. The CDR3 coding sequence is TGTGCCAGCAGCCAAGATCAAGGGGCGAAAAGGCACTTC. This sequence encodes CASSQDQGAKRHF.

This chain links TRBV28 with TRBJ2-5; 8 positions agree with TRBD1. The CDR3 is 14 amino acids. The V gene's germline CDR1 is MDHEN and CDR2 SYDVKM. With 5 bases clipped from V and 2 bases from J, the junction kept 4 bases outside the gene matches. The CDR3 coding sequence is TGTGCCAGCAGTACCGGGACAGGTCAAGAGACCCAGTACTTC. Protein product: CASSTGTGQETQYF. The whole variable domain, filled in from reference TRBV28 and TRBJ2-5, reads DVKVTQSSRYLVKRTGEKVFLECVQDMDHENMFWYRQDPGLGLRLIYFSYDVKMKEKGDIPEGYSVSREKKERFSLILESASTNQTSMYLCASSTGTGQETQYFGPGTRLLVL.